The 19 T cell receptor beta chains presented below share a single source sample, sequenced in a study of CD8+ T cells in alopecia areata. TCR sequencing used cDNA made by reverse transcription of extracted RNA. Here immunoSEQ multiplex PCR was the method, and the copy in TCRdb shows in-frame clones only, minus some. The sample holds some 180,000 clones, around 63% seen once. The source was CD4+ T cells sorted from blood, collected at week 0. These receptors originate from a human donor with alopecia areata.

The rearrangement links TRBV30 to TRBJ1-2; tentative D call: TRBD1 (6 bases). Germline CDR1 and CDR2: GTSNPN and SVGIG (reference sequence). V lost 0 bases, J lost 6 bases, and 14 bases lay in between. This CDR3 has 14 amino acids. CDR3 sequence: CAWSVTGSRNGYTF. The CDR3 bases are TGTGCCTGGAGTGTAACAGGGAGTAGGAATGGCTACACCTTC. Complete variable domain (other parts from reference TRBV30 and TRBJ1-2): SQTIHQWPATLVQPVGSPLSLECTVEGTSNPNLYWYRQAAGRGLQLLFYSVGIGQISSEVPQNLSASRPQDRQFILSSKKLLLSDSGFYLCAWSVTGSRNGYTFGSGTRLTVV.

This clone was recorded only once. The chain recombines TRBV6-5 with TRBJ2-7; TRBD1 agrees at 8 bases. The CDR3 runs 15 residues. V dropped 5 bases and J dropped 5; count of bases not matched to a gene: 11. CDR1 is MNHEY, CDR2 SVGAGI, per germline. CDR3: CASSRTRQGQDEQYF. The DNA of the CDR3 is TGTGCCAGCAGTAGGACTCGACAGGGACAGGACGAGCAGTACTTC.

The chain employs TRBV25-1 and TRBJ2-7; 7 bases map to TRBD1. Germline CDR1 and CDR2: MGHDK and SYGVNS. The CDR3 spans 13 residues. With 3 bases clipped from V and 3 bases from J, the junction kept 2 bases outside the gene matches. CDR3 nucleotides: TGTGCCAGCAGTGACTGGACAGGCTACGAGCAGTACTTC. This sequence encodes CASSDWTGYEQYF.

The chain couples TRBV4-1 to TRBJ1-1; 7 nucleotides match TRBD1. Looked up from germline, CDR1 is MGHRA and CDR2 is YSYEKL. The CDR3 has 14 residues. With V trimmed by 6 bases and J by 0 bases, 4 bases remained unmatched. CDR3: CASSNTGVNTEAFF. Here the CDR3 DNA reads TGCGCCAGCAGTAACACAGGGGTGAACACTGAAGCTTTCTTT.

The genes are TRBV28 and TRBJ2-1, with a possible D match to TRBD2 (5 bases). The V gene's germline CDR1 is MDHEN and CDR2 SYDVKM. The V and J ends lost 4 bases and 2 bases respectively, with 15 bases between them. The CDR3 contains 16 residues. The CDR3 coding sequence is TGTGCCAGCAGTTCCTCGGACCCGAGGGCCTACAATGAGCAGTTCTTC. Protein product: CASSSSDPRAYNEQFF.

The rearrangement uses TRBV27 and TRBJ2-5; D uncertain. Germline V gene lookup returns CDR1 MNHEY and CDR2 SMNVEV (reference sequence). This CDR3 has 11 amino acids. Trimming left V 4 bases short and J 5 bases short, with 5 bases between. For the CDR3, the DNA is TGTGCCAGCAGTTCACGGGAGACCCAGTACTTC. Translating gives CASSSRETQYF.

The genes are TRBV7-3 and TRBJ2-5, with D hard to call. Trimming shortened V by 5 bases and J by 1 base, and 14 bases separated the two germline ends. Germline V gives CDR1 SGHTA, CDR2 FQGTGA. This CDR3 has 15 amino acids. In nucleotides, the CDR3 is TGTGCCAGCAGCCCCCAGCCTGGAAGCCAAGAGACCCAGTACTTC. Amino acids: CASSPQPGSQETQYF.

The table lists this clone with a few counts. V usage is TRBV4-3 and J usage is TRBJ2-5, with 14 bases identical to TRBD2. Looked up from germline, CDR1 is LGHNA and CDR2 is YSLEER. The V segment lost 0 bases and the J segment 1 base; nucleotides outside the gene matches: 7. The CDR3 runs 19 residues. CDR3 residues: CASSQDDPGTSGGQETQYF. For the CDR3, the DNA is TGCGCCAGCAGCCAAGACGATCCCGGGACTAGCGGGGGCCAAGAGACCCAGTACTTC.

The rearrangement joins TRBV5-1 to TRBJ1-6, with 7 positions matching TRBD1. V dropped 4 bases and J dropped 4; count of bases not matched to a gene: 8. Germline values: CDR1 SGHRS, CDR2 YFSETQ. The length of the CDR3 is 16 residues. The CDR3 sequence: CASSLTGADYNSPLHF. CDR3 DNA: TGCGCCAGCAGCCTTACAGGGGCCGATTATAATTCACCCCTCCACTTT.

The chain has TRBV29-1 and TRBJ1-2; weak D call: TRBD1 (6 bases). Trimming took 3 bases from V and 4 from J, leaving 9 bases between them. This CDR3 contains 12 residues. From germline, CDR1 is SQVTM and CDR2 ANQGSEA. The CDR3 spells CSVEDSLYGYTF. CDR3 nucleotides: TGCAGCGTTGAGGACAGCCTCTATGGCTACACCTTC.

The CDR3: CSVRVGSEKLFF. CDR3 nucleotides: TGCAGCGTTCGTGTTGGGTCTGAAAAACTGTTTTTT. The chain couples TRBV29-1 to TRBJ1-4; D remains unclear. Between the trimmed V and J ends, which lost 5 bases and 7 bases, there was a span of 11 bases. Looked up from germline, CDR1 is SQVTM and CDR2 is ANQGSEA. The CDR3 has 12 amino acids.

The J gene is TRBJ1-2, the V gene TRBV7-3; D is possibly TRBD1 (6 bases). The germline V and J ends were trimmed by 5 bases and 2 bases, with 24 bases remaining between them. Germline V gene lookup returns CDR1 SGHTA and CDR2 FQGTGA. CDR3 size: 18 residues. CDR3 nucleotides: TGTGCCAGCAGCCCGGAGGGGGGAGCCCTCGGTATGAACTATGGCTACACCTTC. Its translation: CASSPEGGALGMNYGYTF.

This clone showed up just a few times. The chain's CDR3 is CAISEEVQGEKLFF. The CDR3 coding sequence is TGTGCCATCAGTGAAGAGGTCCAGGGTGAAAAACTGTTTTTT. This sequence joins TRBV10-3 and TRBJ1-4; TRBD1 is a possible D gene (5 bases). V dropped 3 bases and J dropped 7 bases, with 12 bases sitting between them. The CDR3 spans 14 residues. CDR1 and CDR2 from the germline V gene are ENHRY and SYGVKD.

The rearrangement links TRBV28 to TRBJ2-6; 12 bases line up with TRBD1. This CDR3 is 19 amino acids long. With 5 bases clipped from V and 2 bases from J, the junction kept 10 bases outside the gene matches. Germline V gene sequence: CDR1 MDHEN, CDR2 SYDVKM. This CDR3 reads CASSVNPGTGGPGANVLTF. The CDR3 coding sequence is TGTGCCAGCAGTGTAAATCCCGGGACAGGGGGCCCTGGGGCCAACGTCCTGACTTTC.

This clone was found once. The chain has TRBV30 and TRBJ1-1; D gene uncertain. The CDR3 is 10 amino acids. With 4 bases removed from V and 7 bases from J, the gap between germline ends came to 7 bases. CDR1 and CDR2 from the germline V gene are GTSNPN and SVGIG (reference sequence). CDR3 protein: CAWIKVEAFF. The CDR3 nucleotides are TGTGCCTGGATTAAAGTTGAAGCTTTCTTT.

The V and J genes are TRBV29-1 and TRBJ2-5; 11 bases match TRBD2. V shed 6 bases and J 3 bases; nucleotides not matched to a gene: 15. The length of the CDR3 is 17 residues. CDR1 is SQVTM and CDR2 is ANQGSEA in the germline V gene. The CDR3 spells CSVANKNLAGGKETQYF. The CDR3 nucleotides read TGCAGCGTCGCAAATAAGAATTTAGCGGGGGGGAAAGAGACCCAGTACTTC.

This chain uses TRBV6-5 with TRBJ2-3; 9 bases line up with TRBD2. Trimming took 8 bases from V and 0 from J; bases not matched to a gene: 3. The germline CDR1 and CDR2 sequences are MNHEY and SVGAGI. CDR3 length: 14 amino acids. CDR3 in DNA: TGTGCCAGCGCGCGGGGGGGAAGCACAGATACGCAGTATTTT. Translated: CASARGGSTDTQYF.

This clone turned up a few times. This chain joins TRBV30 and TRBJ2-7; D is uncertain. Germline CDR1 GTSNPN, CDR2 SVGIG (reference sequence). With 4 bases removed from V and 1 base from J, the gap between germline ends came to 8 bases. The CDR3 contains 12 residues. Here the CDR3 DNA reads TGTGCCTGGAAACGATCGTCCTACGAGCAGTACTTC. This sequence encodes CAWKRSSYEQYF.

On this clone itself: The same CDR3 also results from other DNA sequences found in this sample. The chain employs TRBV30 and TRBJ1-2; 7 bases are shared with TRBD1. The CDR3 has 13 residues. J lost 6 bases, V lost 0 bases, and 4 bases had no gene match. Per the germline V gene, CDR1 is GTSNPN and CDR2 is SVGIG (reference sequence). CDR3 sequence (DNA): TGTGCCTGGAGTGTACGACAGGGTCATGGCTACACCTTC. Protein product: CAWSVRQGHGYTF.